These T cell receptor beta chains were read from a single sample in a study of blood T cells in healthy people across ages. TCRdb reprocessed the 5' RACE reads via MiXCR and lists one record per CDR3 protein. The table shows about 1.8 million distinct CDR3 sequences, with around 48% occurring only once. What was sequenced was blood. The receptors come from a woman aged 40 to 49 in good health. The CDR3 runs from the conserved cysteine through the conserved F or W. A D gene is named only where the DNA matches it firmly. Some rows mark clone size as missing; the rest say once, few, many or name a class of expanded clone.

j_call	d_call	clone_size	v_call	cdr3_aa	cdr3_nt
TRBJ2-5	.	.	TRBV6-2/TRBV6-3	CASSSLDSVEETQYF	TGTGCCAGCAGTTCCCTAGATTCTGTCGAAGAGACCCAGTACTTC
TRBJ2-7	.	.	TRBV12-3/TRBV12-4	CASSAGQLNSYEQYF	TGTGCCAGCAGTGCCGGACAGCTAAACTCCTACGAGCAGTACTTC
TRBJ2-1	TRBD2	few	TRBV7-2	CASSKSGGADYNEQFF	TGTGCCAGCAGCAAAAGCGGGGGGGCCGACTACAATGAGCAGTTCTTC
TRBJ2-7	.	few	TRBV15	CATSRDPVNEQYF	TGTGCCACCAGCAGAGATCCTGTCAATGAGCAGTACTTC
TRBJ2-3	.	.	TRBV12-3/TRBV12-4	CASSHGSLSTDTQYF	TGTGCCAGCAGTCACGGCAGCCTGAGCACAGATACGCAGTATTTT
TRBJ2-3	.	.	TRBV12-3/TRBV12-4	CASSLGASPPIDTQYF	TGTGCCAGCAGTTTAGGGGCTAGCCCTCCGATAGATACGCAGTATTTT
TRBJ1-2	.	many	TRBV4-1	CASSQDQGGVWYGYTF	TGCGCCAGCAGCCAAGATCAGGGCGGGGTATGGTATGGCTACACCTTC
TRBJ2-5	TRBD1	.	TRBV20-1	CSADPWERGLETQYF	TGCAGTGCTGACCCGTGGGAGAGGGGGCTCGAGACCCAGTACTTC
TRBJ2-5	TRBD2	.	TRBV6-2/TRBV6-3	CASSYQGGVQETQYF	TGTGCCAGCAGTTACCAGGGAGGGGTCCAAGAGACCCAGTACTTC
TRBJ1-6	.	few	TRBV4-1	CASSPQWSYNSPLHF	TGCGCCAGCAGCCCCCAGTGGTCCTATAATTCACCCCTCCACTTT
TRBJ2-6	.	.	TRBV3-1	CASSPHPQGANVLTF	TGTGCCAGCAGCCCGCATCCTCAGGGGGCCAACGTCCTGACTTTC